This T cell receptor beta chain derives from a study of OX40 agonist ivuxolimab in advanced cancers. Only in-frame clones appear in the TCRdb table, and some are missing; sequencing was by immunoSEQ multiplex PCR. The data contain 90,000 to 120,000 clones, less than 95% of them singletons. The sequencing used CD4+ or CD8+ T cells sorted from blood, collected in a trial of the OX40 agonist ivuxolimab. The receptor's source is an adult with an advanced solid tumor such as melanoma, head and neck, liver or kidney cancer.

Here the CDR3 reads CAISESQGGRDEQFF. The CDR3 nucleotides are TGTGCCATCAGTGAGTCACAGGGGGGTAGGGATGAGCAGTTCTTC. The chain carries TRBV10-3 and TRBJ2-1; TRBD1 matches 8 bases. The CDR3 sequence is 15 residues long. Germline V gene data show CDR1 as ENHRY and CDR2 as SYGVKD. Losses at the gene ends were 0 bases for V and 8 bases for J; bases not matched to a gene: 6.